The 15 T cell receptor beta chains presented below share a single source sample, sequenced in a study of OX40 agonist ivuxolimab in advanced cancers. Method: immunoSEQ multiplex PCR; TCRdb's copy keeps in-frame clones and lacks some. Among tens of thousands of clones listed, 84% were seen once. The material was CD4+ or CD8+ T cells sorted from blood, obtained in a trial of the OX40 agonist ivuxolimab. Receptors originate from an adult with an advanced solid tumor such as melanoma, head and neck, liver or kidney cancer.

About this clone itself: Additional DNA sequences in this sample encode the identical CDR3. The gene calls are TRBV5-1 and TRBJ2-7; a possible D gene is TRBD2 (6 bases). Per germline, CDR1 SGHRS and CDR2 YFSETQ. V was cut by 4 bases and J by 0 bases, with 14 bases left in between. This CDR3 contains 15 residues. As DNA, the CDR3 is TGCGCCAGCAGCCTCCGGGACTCTTCCTCCTACGAGCAGTACTTC. Amino acids: CASSLRDSSSYEQYF.

DNA for the CDR3: TGTGCCAGCAGCAACTATGGGCCGGTGGGGGGCAACTATGGCTACACCTTC. This gives the protein CASSNYGPVGGNYGYTF. The rearrangement uses TRBV4-2 and TRBJ1-2; tentatively, D is TRBD1 (6 bases). The CDR3 runs to 17 residues. V lost 5 bases and J 2 bases, leaving 21 bases between the germline ends. In germline, CDR1 is LGHNA, CDR2 YNFKEQ.

The chain carries TRBV10-1 and TRBJ1-1; D gene ambiguous. V gave up 4 bases and J gave up 5 bases, with 11 bases separating them. Germline lookup yields CDR1 WNHNN and CDR2 SYGVQD (reference sequence). The CDR3 spans 13 residues. The CDR3 DNA sequence: TGCGCCAGCAGTGTTTCGAGGTTAACTGAAGCTTTCTTT. Protein: CASSVSRLTEAFF.

The chain carries TRBV2 and TRBJ2-7, with D tentatively TRBD2 (6 bases). The germline V and J ends were trimmed by 0 bases and 3 bases, with 12 bases remaining between them. Per germline, CDR1 SNHLY and CDR2 FYNNEI. This CDR3 contains 15 residues. This chain's CDR3 is CASSEAGTRDYEQYF. Here the CDR3 DNA reads TGTGCCAGCAGTGAAGCCGGGACTCGTGACTACGAGCAGTACTTC.

The CDR3 sequence: CASSQLTGGETQYF. In nucleotides, the CDR3 is TGTGCCAGCAGCCAACTGACAGGGGGAGAGACCCAGTACTTC. The V call is TRBV14, the J call TRBJ2-5; 9 positions match TRBD1. Germline V gene data show CDR1 as SGHDN and CDR2 as FVKESK. Unmatched junction bases numbered 2, after V lost 2 bases and J lost 4 bases. This CDR3 comprises 14 residues.

The chain recombines TRBV18 with TRBJ2-7, with TRBD2 matching 13 bases. CDR3 length equals 16 residues. Unmatched junction bases numbered 9, after V lost 8 bases and J lost 2 bases. Germline V gives CDR1 KGHSH, CDR2 LQKENI. CDR3 DNA: TGTGCCAGCGCCCCCGGGACTAGCGGGACTACCTACGAGCAGTACTTC. It codes for CASAPGTSGTTYEQYF.

The V and J genes are TRBV13 and TRBJ2-7; 13 bases agree with TRBD2. Trimming at V came to 4 bases and at J to 2 bases, leaving 5 bases not matched to a gene. Germline V CDR1 and CDR2: PRHDT, FYEKMQ (reference sequence). The CDR3 loop spans 16 amino acids. CDR3 protein: CASSSYGLAGAYEQYF. CDR3 DNA: TGTGCCAGCAGCTCCTATGGACTAGCGGGGGCCTACGAGCAGTACTTC.

This clone is termed medium-sized (0.01 to 0.1%). The chain joins TRBV7-9 to TRBJ1-2; D is perhaps TRBD1 (6 bases). Trimming pared 10 bases from V and 2 bases from J, leaving 11 bases between. CDR1 and CDR2 from the germline V gene are SEHNR and FQNEAQ (reference sequence). The CDR3 loop spans 12 amino acids. The CDR3 region is CATAGQNYGYTF. The CDR3, as DNA: TGTGCCACCGCGGGACAAAACTATGGCTACACCTTC.

The rearrangement joins TRBV5-1 to TRBJ2-5; D unclear. Trimming pared 6 bases from V and 0 bases from J, leaving 9 bases between. This CDR3 comprises 13 residues. Germline assignment: CDR1 SGHRS and CDR2 YFSETQ. DNA of the CDR3: TGCGCCAGCAACCACGAGTACCAAGAGACCCAGTACTTC. Translated: CASNHEYQETQYF.

This CDR3 is CARSAGVTNEKLFF. DNA of the CDR3: TGTGCCAGAAGTGCAGGGGTGACTAATGAAAAACTGTTTTTT. The genes are TRBV5-6 and TRBJ1-4, with D possibly being TRBD1 (6 bases). With 8 bases removed from V and 2 bases from J, the gap between germline ends came to 13 bases. Looked up from germline, CDR1 is SGHDT and CDR2 is YYEEEE. CDR3 length equals 14 residues. Using reference TRBV5-6 and TRBJ1-4 for the parts outside the CDR3, the full variable domain is DAGVTQSPTHLIKTRGQQVTLRCSPKSGHDTVSWYQQALGQGPQFIFQYYEEEERQRGNFPDRFSGHQFPNYSSELNVNALLLGDSALYLCARSAGVTNEKLFFGSGTQLSVL.

The chain combines TRBV18 with TRBJ2-3, with 15 bases fitting TRBD2. The junction had 3 bases not matched to a gene; V was cut back by 1 base and J by 4 bases. Germline CDR1 is KGHSH and CDR2 is LQKENI. CDR3 length equals 17 residues. The CDR3 here is CASSPRGLAGGSDTQYF. In DNA, the CDR3 is TGTGCCAGCTCACCACGGGGACTAGCGGGAGGATCAGATACGCAGTATTTT.

The chain links TRBV4-1 to TRBJ1-2; D not certain. Trimming cost V 4 bases and J 0 bases, with 12 bases left between them. This CDR3 region has 15 residues. The germline gives CDR1 MGHRA, CDR2 YSYEKL. In DNA form, the CDR3 reads TGCGCCAGCAGCCTCGGTCTAGAAGCTAACTATGGCTACACCTTC. Its protein product is CASSLGLEANYGYTF.

J is TRBJ1-2 and V is TRBV6-8, with TRBD1 as a possible D gene (6 bases). This CDR3 is built from 11 residues. V shed 7 bases and J shed 4 bases, with 7 bases lying between them. CDR1 MNHGY and CDR2 SAAAGT come from the germline V gene. CDR3 sequence reads: CASTRGYGYTF. The CDR3 coding sequence is TGTGCCAGCACCAGGGGCTATGGCTACACCTTC.

The chain has TRBV29-1 and TRBJ1-1, with TRBD1 matching 11 bases. Trimming took 7 bases from V and 5 from J; bases not matched to a gene: 3. The CDR3 spans 12 residues. Per germline, CDR1 SQVTM and CDR2 ANQGSEA. The CDR3 here is CSAGQGATEAFF. In nucleotides, the CDR3 is TGCAGCGCCGGACAGGGGGCAACTGAAGCTTTCTTT.

The rearrangement joins TRBV18 to TRBJ2-1; 9 nucleotides line up with TRBD2. Germline loops: CDR1 KGHSH, CDR2 LQKENI. The J segment lost 2 bases and the V segment lost 6 bases, leaving 20 bases of the junction unmatched. There are 20 residues in the CDR3. The CDR3 nucleotides read TGTGCCAGCTCTCTCACCAGGGCTAGCGGGGTAGGGAGTGCCTACAATGAGCAGTTCTTC. It is translated as CASSLTRASGVGSAYNEQFF.